One sample yielded the 14 T cell receptor beta chains listed below, sequenced in a study of OX40 agonist ivuxolimab in advanced cancers. The table came from immunoSEQ multiplex PCR; TCRdb's copy has only in-frame clones and leaves some out. The table includes some 97,000 clones, 75% to 95% detected once. The input for sequencing was CD4+ or CD8+ T cells sorted from blood, taken in a trial of the OX40 agonist ivuxolimab. Every receptor here comes from an adult with an advanced solid tumor such as melanoma, head and neck, liver or kidney cancer.

The chain recombines TRBV11-1 with TRBJ1-2; D uncertain. V shed 6 bases and J shed 3 bases, with 14 bases lying between them. The germline gives CDR1 SGHAT, CDR2 FQDESV (reference sequence). The CDR3 has 14 residues. The CDR3 DNA sequence: TGTGCCAGCAGTTTGAGCGCGGGAGACTATGGCTACACCTTC. Amino acids: CASSLSAGDYGYTF.

CDR3 sequence: CASTLRGNTEAFF. CDR3 nucleotide sequence: TGTGCCAGCACTCTTCGGGGGAACACTGAAGCTTTCTTT. The chain is built from TRBV28 and TRBJ1-1; D remains ambiguous. V lost 7 bases and J 1 base, leaving 10 bases between the germline ends. Germline V gene lookup returns CDR1 MDHEN and CDR2 SYDVKM. This CDR3 has 13 residues.

J is TRBJ2-4 and V is TRBV27; D ambiguous. Germline loops: CDR1 MNHEY, CDR2 SMNVEV (reference sequence). CDR3 length: 16 residues. V lost 5 bases to trimming and J lost 0 bases, with 14 bases between them. The CDR3 sequence: CASSPHNKLAKNIQYF. The CDR3, as DNA: TGTGCCAGCAGTCCCCACAATAAACTAGCCAAAAACATTCAGTACTTC.

The V and J genes are TRBV2 and TRBJ2-7; possible D gene TRBD2, 5 bases. This CDR3 spans 12 amino acids. Germline V CDR1 and CDR2: SNHLY, FYNNEI. The germline V and J ends were trimmed by 6 bases and 1 base, with 7 bases remaining between them. The CDR3 nucleotides read TGTGCCAGCAGGGACTTTTCCTACGAGCAGTACTTC. Amino acids: CASRDFSYEQYF. Full variable domain (outside the CDR3, taken from reference TRBV2 and TRBJ2-7): EPEVTQTPSHQVTQMGQEVILRCVPISNHLYFYWYRQILGQKVEFLVSFYNNEISEKSEIFDDQFSVERPDGSNFTLKIRSTKLEDSAMYFCASRDFSYEQYFGPGTRLTVT.

The V and J genes are TRBV5-4 and TRBJ2-1, with 9 bases that match TRBD1. The J segment lost 6 bases and the V segment lost 4 bases, leaving 8 bases of the junction unmatched. The CDR3 totals 15 residues. The germline gives CDR1 SGHNT, CDR2 YYREEE (reference sequence). CDR3 sequence reads: CASSRRQGVPNEQFF. As DNA, the CDR3 is TGTGCCAGCAGCCGACGACAGGGGGTACCCAATGAGCAGTTCTTC.

The chain is built from TRBV11-3 and TRBJ2-7, with unresolved D. Trimming stripped 0 bases from V and 2 bases from J, with 14 bases between. Germline CDR1 and CDR2: SGHNT and YENEEA. The CDR3 covers 16 residues. The CDR3 is CASSLDARTSAYEQYF. The DNA for the CDR3 is TGTGCCAGCAGCTTAGATGCGAGAACGTCAGCCTACGAGCAGTACTTC.

This clone was seen a single time. The chain is built from TRBV5-8 and TRBJ2-7; D perhaps matches TRBD1 (6 bases). From germline, CDR1 is SGHTS and CDR2 YDEGEE. CDR3 length: 13 amino acids. V was pared by 9 bases and J by 0 bases, with 13 bases between. The CDR3 spells CATQGQLSYEQYF. CDR3 DNA: TGTGCCACACAGGGTCAACTCTCCTACGAGCAGTACTTC. The whole variable domain, filled in from reference TRBV5-8 and TRBJ2-7, reads EAGVTQSPTHLIKTRGQQATLRCSPISGHTSVYWYQQALGLGLQFLLWYDEGEERNRGNFPPRFSGRQFPNYSSELNVNALELEDSALYLCATQGQLSYEQYFGPGTRLTVT.

The V call is TRBV18, the J call TRBJ1-4, with 9 bases aligning to TRBD1. Germline CDR1 KGHSH, CDR2 LQKENI. This CDR3 region has 18 residues. V lost 5 bases and J lost 2; bases outside the gene matches: 12. This chain's CDR3 is CASSNRDRVASTNEKLFF. DNA for the CDR3: TGTGCCAGCTCAAACCGGGACAGGGTGGCGTCGACTAATGAAAAACTGTTTTTT. Filled out from reference TRBV18 and TRBJ1-4, the complete variable domain reads NAGVMQNPRHLVRRRGQEARLRCSPMKGHSHVYWYRQLPEEGLKFMVYLQKENIIDESGMPKERFSAEFPKEGPSILRIQQVVRGDSAAYFCASSNRDRVASTNEKLFFGSGTQLSVL.

The rearrangement joins TRBV19 to TRBJ2-3, with TRBD2 matching 9 bases. Unmatched junction bases numbered 6, after V lost 4 bases and J lost 7 bases. Looked up from germline, CDR1 is LNHDA and CDR2 is SQIVND (reference sequence). The CDR3 has 14 amino acids. For the CDR3, the DNA is TGTGCCAGTAGTAGCGGGAGGGCCTTGTATACGCAGTATTTT. It specifies CASSSGRALYTQYF.

J is TRBJ2-7 and V is TRBV10-1; 7 bases fit TRBD1. The germline CDR1 and CDR2 sequences are WNHNN and SYGVQD (reference sequence). The CDR3 is made up of 14 amino acids. With V trimmed by 3 bases and J by 7 bases, 9 bases remained unmatched. CDR3 coding DNA: TGCGCCAGCAGTGACATCAAGACAGGGCGGGAGCAGTACTTC. It yields the protein CASSDIKTGREQYF.

The chain carries TRBV19 and TRBJ1-2; 8 nucleotides align to TRBD1. Per germline, CDR1 LNHDA and CDR2 SQIVND (reference sequence). V shed 5 bases, J shed 8 bases, and the junction held 10 bases outside the gene matches. The CDR3 totals 14 residues. CDR3 sequence (DNA): TGTGCCAGTAGTCCCTCCCAGGGGGCAGGGGGCTACACCTTC. Residues: CASSPSQGAGGYTF.

The V call is TRBV7-2, the J call TRBJ2-1; D possibly corresponds to TRBD2 (6 bases). V was trimmed by 5 bases and J by 5 bases, leaving 10 bases between them. Germline CDR1 and CDR2: SGHTA and FQGNSA. This CDR3 region has 13 residues. CDR3 nucleotides: TGTGCCAGCAGCCCGACTAGAGACAATGAGCAGTTCTTC. It specifies CASSPTRDNEQFF. The full variable domain, with the rest looked up from reference TRBV7-2 and TRBJ2-1, is GAGVSQSPSNKVTEKGKDVELRCDPISGHTALYWYRQSLGQGLEFLIYFQGNSAPDKSGLPSDRFSAERTGGSVSTLTIQRTQQEDSAVYLCASSPTRDNEQFFGPGTRLTVL.

This clone has a single count. J is TRBJ1-2 and V is TRBV19; TRBD1 matches 9 bases. V shed 6 bases, J shed 5 bases, and the junction held 4 bases outside the gene matches. This CDR3 contains 13 residues. The V gene's germline CDR1 is LNHDA and CDR2 SQIVND (reference sequence). The CDR3 DNA is TGTGCCAGTAGGGGACAGGGCGGTTATGGCTACACCTTC. It yields the protein CASRGQGGYGYTF.

The chain has TRBV5-1 and TRBJ2-7, with unresolved D. Germline V lookup: CDR1 SGHRS, CDR2 YFSETQ. There are 11 residues in the CDR3. With 4 bases removed from V and 3 bases from J, the gap between germline ends came to 5 bases. The CDR3 region is CASSGYYEQYF. Written as DNA, the CDR3 is TGCGCCAGCAGCGGCTACTACGAGCAGTACTTC.